This TCR beta chain was observed in a study of CD8 T cells in ankylosing spondylitis. This clonotype was recorded a few times. The antigen is undetermined. Using its own MiXCR run on the 5' RACE reads, TCRdb lists one record per CDR3 protein. The table lists 30,000 to 40,000 distinct CDR3 sequences, 10% of them singletons. Study results and caveats: The study looked at matched synovial fluid samples from ankylosing spondylitis patients. Disease-linked clones were reported to be significantly enriched there. A motif in TCR beta, a set of under ten highly homologous variants, appeared characteristic of ankylosing spondylitis blood.

V was pared by 6 bases and J by 7 bases, with 11 bases of the junction left unmatched. The CDR3 loop spans 14 amino acids. The germline V gene encodes CDR1 SGHAT and CDR2 FQDESV (reference sequence). The clonotype was recovered from a male donor with ankylosing spondylitis or in good health (not recorded which). Sequences were obtained from blood, either unsorted or a sorted T cell fraction (not recorded which). The rearrangement links TRBV11-1 to TRBJ1-2; 7 bases line up with TRBD1. CDR3 nucleotides: TGTGCCAGCAGTTTACCGACAGGGAAGCTTGGCTACACCTTC. Translating it yields CASSLPTGKLGYTF.